Presented here are 14 T cell receptor beta chains from one specimen sequenced in a study of tumor-infiltrating lymphocytes in oesophageal squamous cell carcinoma. TCRdb processed the PCR reads anew with MiXCR; each CDR3 protein has one entry. The sample holds approximately 18,000 distinct CDR3 sequences, nearly 45% seen once. Material: esophageal tumor tissue. The source is a male donor with esophageal squamous cell carcinoma.

This rearrangement joins TRBV11-2 to TRBJ2-7; D unclear. V was shortened by 0 bases and J by 4 bases, with 13 bases between the two germline ends. CDR1 is SGHAT, CDR2 FQNNGV, per germline. This CDR3 is 15 amino acids long. CDR3 nucleotides: TGTGCCAGCAGCTTAGAATGGGGTCCGCTATACGAGCAGTACTTC. Amino acid sequence: CASSLEWGPLYEQYF.

This clonotype was counted ten times or more. The chain is built from TRBV6-1 and TRBJ1-2; 7 bases are shared with TRBD1. Per germline, CDR1 MNHNS and CDR2 SASEGT. V was pared by 6 bases and J by 6 bases, with 13 bases of the junction left unmatched. The CDR3 runs to 15 residues. CDR3 residues: CASRNRDSLVDGYTF. The CDR3 DNA follows: TGTGCCAGCAGAAACCGGGACAGCTTGGTGGATGGCTACACCTTC.

This clonotype came up many times. The rearrangement links TRBV5-8 to TRBJ2-7; possibly TRBD1 for D (5 bases). The germline V gene encodes CDR1 SGHTS and CDR2 YDEGEE. V lost 4 bases to trimming and J lost 1 base, with 9 bases between them. There are 13 residues in the CDR3. The CDR3 reads CASSNRGSYEQYF. Written as DNA, the CDR3 is TGTGCCAGCAGCAATAGGGGTTCCTACGAGCAGTACTTC.

As concerns this clonotype: A junction boundary mismatches the germline segment, possibly from a read error. The rearrangement uses TRBV7-8 and TRBJ2-5; 9 bases map to TRBD1. CDR1 SGHVS and CDR2 FQNEAQ come from the germline V gene. The CDR3 loop spans 12 amino acids. CDR3 protein: CASSHTRDRDFF. The CDR3 DNA reads TGTGCCAGCAGCCATACCCGGGACAGGGACTTCTTC.

In this sample, this clonotype turned up many times. One junction end does not reproduce the germline sequence, and a read error may be involved. J is TRBJ2-7 and V is TRBV6-4; no firm D call. Germline V gene sequence: CDR1 MRHNA, CDR2 SNTAGT. CDR3 length: 13 residues. CDR3 in DNA: TGTGCCAGCCGAGATGGGCTTAATTCACCCCTCCACTTC. It encodes CASRDGLNSPLHF.

Regarding this clonotype: The junction does not match germline at one end; this may be a read error. The J gene is TRBJ2-5, the V gene TRBV11-2; D is perhaps TRBD1 or TRBD2 (6 bases each). Germline V gives CDR1 SGHAT, CDR2 FQNNGV. This CDR3 comprises 15 residues. CDR3: CASTLGAGGPETQYF. The CDR3 DNA reads as TGTGCCAGCACCTTAGGGGCCGGGGGCCCCGAGACCCAGTACTTC.

The CDR3: CSARQSQGQYF. The CDR3 region has the DNA TGCAGTGCTAGACAGTCCCAGGGGCAGTACTTC. This chain uses TRBV20-1 with TRBJ2-5; D is perhaps TRBD1 (6 bases). The CDR3 consists of 11 residues. CDR1 is DFQATT, CDR2 SNEGSKA, per germline (reference sequence). The V end lost 2 bases, the J end lost 11 bases, and 12 bases lay between the germline ends.

The chain combines TRBV10-1 with TRBJ2-1; possibly TRBD2 for D (6 bases). CDR1 and CDR2 from the germline V gene are WNHNN and SYGVQD (reference sequence). The CDR3 has 14 amino acids. Trimming removed 2 bases from V and 5 bases from J, with 10 bases in between. The CDR3 sequence: CASSEASADNEQFF. CDR3 in DNA: TGCGCCAGCAGTGAGGCTAGCGCAGACAATGAGCAGTTCTTC.

CDR3 DNA sequence: TGTGCCAGCAGCTGGGGACTAGCGGATCCCTACGAGCAGTACTTC. This codes for CASSWGLADPYEQYF. This chain links TRBV7-2 with TRBJ2-5; 11 bases match TRBD2. The last part of the DNA fits TRBJ2-7 better; the J call may be wrong. The length of the CDR3 is 15 residues. Germline V gene lookup returns CDR1 SGHTA and CDR2 FQGNSA.

The chain uses TRBV20-1 and TRBJ2-5, with D perhaps being TRBD1 or TRBD2 (5 bases each). TRBJ2-7 matches the DNA end more closely, so the J call is doubtful. Germline V CDR1 and CDR2: DFQATT, SNEGSKA (reference sequence). This CDR3 region has 13 residues. This CDR3 is CSAQRDGGYEQYF. CDR3 sequence (DNA): TGCAGTGCCCAAAGGGACGGAGGCTACGAGCAGTACTTC.

This clonotype was seen more than once but under ten times. The genes are TRBV7-6 and TRBJ2-4, with TRBD2 matching 8 bases. The closer fit of TRBJ2-1 to the DNA end suggests the J call may be wrong. Germline V CDR1 and CDR2: SGHVS, FNYEAQ. This CDR3 contains 14 residues. CDR3 DNA: TGTGCCAGCAGCTTTAGCGGGGAGTTCTATGAGCAGTTCTTC. It is translated as CASSFSGEFYEQFF.

This chain joins TRBV28 and TRBJ2-5; D is undetermined. Judging by the DNA end, TRBJ2-1 fits better; the J call may be wrong. Germline CDR1 and CDR2: MDHEN and SYDVKM. CDR3 length: 13 residues. The CDR3 loop reads CASSSGRRNEQFF. In DNA form, the CDR3 reads TGTGCCAGCAGTTCCGGCCGGAGAAATGAGCAGTTCTTC.

At least ten counts were recorded for this clonotype. The rearrangement links TRBV18 to TRBJ1-2; 9 bases line up with TRBD1. This CDR3 is built from 17 residues. Germline lookup yields CDR1 KGHSH and CDR2 LQKENI. Trimming took 3 bases from V and 5 from J; bases not matched to a gene: 13. The CDR3 spells CASSPLFGRDRDYGYTF. The CDR3 DNA reads TGTGCCAGCTCACCCCTCTTTGGGCGGGACAGGGATTATGGCTACACCTTC.

V gene TRBV7-2 combines with J gene TRBJ2-3, with D possibly called TRBD1 or TRBD2 (5 bases each). This CDR3 is 13 amino acids long. The V end was cut by 8 bases, the J end by 5 bases, with 14 bases between. CDR1 and CDR2 from the germline V gene are SGHTA and FQGNSA. In DNA, the CDR3 is TGTGCCAGCCGAAGCGGTGGGGGAGATACGCAGTATTTT. It encodes CASRSGGGDTQYF.